A selection of T cell receptor beta chains follows, all from one sample in a study of CD8 T cells in Susac syndrome. TCRdb re-called the immunoSEQ multiplex PCR reads through MiXCR, storing one row per CDR3 protein. The sample lists more than 110,000 distinct CDR3 sequences, roughly 94% occurring once. Sample: CD8+ T cells from PBMCs. These receptors were obtained from a human donor in good health. CDR3s include the opening cysteine and the closing phenylalanine or tryptophan. The order of the fields is V gene, J gene, clone size, D gene, CDR3 DNA, CDR3 protein. The D gene is left open where the match is weak. Expanded clones are given a class, and other clones once, few, many or no size at all.

V: TRBV7-9
J: TRBJ2-7
size: -
D: TRBD2
DNA: TGTGCCAGCAGCTTACCGGCGGGAGCAGGCGAGCAGTACTTC
CDR3: CASSLPAGAGEQYF

V: TRBV19
J: TRBJ1-1
size: -
D: -
DNA: TGTGCCAGTAGTATAGCCGACAGCAGGCTTACTGAAGCTTTCTTT
CDR3: CASSIADSRLTEAFF

V: TRBV9
J: TRBJ2-5
size: -
D: TRBD2
DNA: TGTGCCAGCAGCGGGACTAGCAGAAAACAAGAGACCCAGTACTTC
CDR3: CASSGTSRKQETQYF

V: TRBV18
J: TRBJ1-1
size: -
D: TRBD1
DNA: TGTGCCAGCTCACCCGGGACAGACACTGAAGCTTTCTTT
CDR3: CASSPGTDTEAFF

V: TRBV20-1
J: TRBJ2-7
size: -
D: TRBD1
DNA: TGCAGTGCTGGGGACAGGGGATCGTACGAGCAGTACTTC
CDR3: CSAGDRGSYEQYF

V: TRBV5-4
J: TRBJ1-5
size: -
D: -
DNA: TGTGCCAGCAGCCCGAATCCGGACAGCCTCAATCAGCCCCAGCATTTT
CDR3: CASSPNPDSLNQPQHF

V: TRBV12-5
J: TRBJ1-2
size: -
D: -
DNA: TGTGCTAGTGCCTCCAGGGAGGGCTACACCTTC
CDR3: CASASREGYTF

V: TRBV9
J: TRBJ1-4
size: -
D: -
DNA: TGTGCCAGCAGCGTAAAGGACTTGGCTAATGAAAAACTGTTTTTT
CDR3: CASSVKDLANEKLFF

V: TRBV29-1
J: TRBJ2-5
size: -
D: TRBD1
DNA: TGCAGCGTTGACGGACAGGGGGTTCAAGAGACCCAGTACTTC
CDR3: CSVDGQGVQETQYF

V: TRBV27
J: TRBJ2-1
size: -
D: -
DNA: TGTGCCAGCAGTTTAAGGGACACATGGAATGAGCAGTTCTTC
CDR3: CASSLRDTWNEQFF

V: TRBV30
J: TRBJ2-1
size: -
D: TRBD2
DNA: TGTGCCTGCAGCGCCCTAGCGGGAGTTAGGAATGAGCAGTTCTTC
CDR3: CACSALAGVRNEQFF

V: TRBV12-3/TRBV12-4
J: TRBJ2-1
size: -
D: -
DNA: TGTGCCAGCAGTTCGCCGCGGGAAATCTACAATGAGCAGTTCTTC
CDR3: CASSSPREIYNEQFF

V: TRBV14
J: TRBJ2-2
size: -
D: TRBD2
DNA: TGTGCCAGCAGCCAAGCAGCGGGAGACGCCGGGGAGCTGTTTTTT
CDR3: CASSQAAGDAGELFF

V: TRBV29-1
J: TRBJ2-1
size: -
D: -
DNA: TGCAGCGTCTCTTTGGCCTACAATGAGCAGTTCTTC
CDR3: CSVSLAYNEQFF

V: TRBV28
J: TRBJ2-1
size: -
D: -
DNA: TGTGCCAGCAGTCCCGGGACCCCCAAGGAGCAGTTCTTC
CDR3: CASSPGTPKEQFF

V: TRBV15
J: TRBJ1-5
size: -
D: -
DNA: TGTGCCACCAGCAGACCGGGGCGGCAGCCCCAGCATTTT
CDR3: CATSRPGRQPQHF

V: TRBV29-1
J: TRBJ1-3
size: -
D: -
DNA: TGCAGCGTTGCAGGGCGAAACACCATATATTTT
CDR3: CSVAGRNTIYF

V: TRBV9
J: TRBJ1-1
size: -
D: -
DNA: TGTGCCAGCAGCCCGACTACGGGACTCCAAAACTTTGAAGCTTTCTTT
CDR3: CASSPTTGLQNFEAFF

V: TRBV20-1
J: TRBJ2-7
size: -
D: TRBD1
DNA: TGCAGTGCTAGAGACGGGACAGCCTACGAGCAGTACTTC
CDR3: CSARDGTAYEQYF

V: TRBV5-6
J: TRBJ1-2
size: -
D: -
DNA: TGTGCCAGCAGCACCCTACGCGGGACAAACTATGGCTACACCTTC
CDR3: CASSTLRGTNYGYTF

V: TRBV20-1
J: TRBJ2-1
size: -
D: TRBD2
DNA: TGCAGTGCCTACCGGGGCGGGAGAATATTTGAGCAGTTCTTC
CDR3: CSAYRGGRIFEQFF

V: TRBV7-9
J: TRBJ2-1
size: once
D: -
DNA: TGTGCCAGCAGCTTAGTCGGGATTAATGAGCAGTTCTTC
CDR3: CASSLVGINEQFF

V: TRBV24-1
J: TRBJ2-7
size: -
D: TRBD1
DNA: TGTGCCACCAGTGATACAGGGGAACTGGAAGAGCAGTACTTC
CDR3: CATSDTGELEEQYF

V: TRBV29-1
J: TRBJ2-7
size: -
D: -
DNA: TGCAGCGTTGTGGACTACGAGCAGTACTTC
CDR3: CSVVDYEQYF

V: TRBV3-1
J: TRBJ2-7
size: -
D: TRBD2
DNA: TGTGCCAGCAGCCAAAGGAGCGGGGTTGGGTACGAGCAGTACTTC
CDR3: CASSQRSGVGYEQYF

V: TRBV5-1
J: TRBJ2-1
size: -
D: -
DNA: TGCGCCAGCAGCTTGTTTCCTAGCCTTCCCTACAATGAGCAGTTCTTC
CDR3: CASSLFPSLPYNEQFF

V: TRBV6-2/TRBV6-3
J: TRBJ2-5
size: -
D: -
DNA: TGTGCCAGCGAAGGATCCGGAGAGACCCAGTACTTC
CDR3: CASEGSGETQYF

V: TRBV5-6
J: TRBJ2-1
size: -
D: TRBD2
DNA: TGTGCCAGCAGCTGGGCCCGCGTGGCGGGAGGGCAGAGTGAGCAGTTCTTC
CDR3: CASSWARVAGGQSEQFF

V: TRBV9
J: TRBJ2-3
size: once
D: TRBD1
DNA: TGTGCCAGCAGCGTAGAGGGACAGGGAAGCACAGATACGCAGTATTTT
CDR3: CASSVEGQGSTDTQYF

V: TRBV9
J: TRBJ2-1
size: -
D: -
DNA: TGTGCCAGCAGCTTCAGTCAGGGGTATGAGCAGTTCTTC
CDR3: CASSFSQGYEQFF

V: TRBV2
J: TRBJ2-5
size: -
D: -
DNA: TGTGCCAGCAGTGAACCGAAGGGCCTAGTTGTGGAGACCCAGTACTTC
CDR3: CASSEPKGLVVETQYF

V: TRBV27
J: TRBJ2-7
size: -
D: -
DNA: TGTGCCAGCAGTTTGACAGGAGCCTACGAGCAGTACTTC
CDR3: CASSLTGAYEQYF